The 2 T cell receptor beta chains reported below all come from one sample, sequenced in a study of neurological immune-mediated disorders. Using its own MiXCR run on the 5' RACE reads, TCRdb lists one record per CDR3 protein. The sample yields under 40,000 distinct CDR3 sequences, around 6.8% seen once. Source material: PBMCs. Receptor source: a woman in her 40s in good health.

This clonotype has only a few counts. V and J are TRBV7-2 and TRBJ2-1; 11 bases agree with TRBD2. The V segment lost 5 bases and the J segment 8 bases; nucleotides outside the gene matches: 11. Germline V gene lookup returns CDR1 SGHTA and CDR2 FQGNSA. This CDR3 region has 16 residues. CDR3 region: CASSLGGLAGWDEQFF. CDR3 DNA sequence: TGTGCCAGCAGCCTAGGAGGACTAGCGGGTTGGGATGAGCAGTTCTTC.

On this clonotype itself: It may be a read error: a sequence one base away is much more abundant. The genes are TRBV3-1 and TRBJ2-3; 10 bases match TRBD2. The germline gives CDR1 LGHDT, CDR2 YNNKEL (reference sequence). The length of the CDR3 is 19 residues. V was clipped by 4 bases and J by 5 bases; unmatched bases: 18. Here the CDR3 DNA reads TGTGCCAGCAGCCCATTCCCGATCAAGCGGGGGGGGTTCGTAGATACGCAGTATTTT. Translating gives CASSPFPIKRGGFVDTQYF.